The TCR beta chain described here comes from a study of T cells after yellow fever vaccination. This clonotype was observed many times. Trimming took 6 bases from V and 2 from J; bases not matched to a gene: 7. The CDR3 covers 14 residues. Using its own MiXCR run on the 5' RACE reads, TCRdb lists one record per CDR3 protein. The sample holds 100,000 to 150,000 distinct CDR3 sequences, 8% to 10% seen once. The sequence derives from a man aged 18 to 29 who received the YFV17D yellow fever vaccine. This specimen was CD8+ T cells sorted from PBMCs, taken on the day of the yellow fever booster vaccination. The chain has TRBV12-3 or TRBV12-4 and TRBJ2-7, with 7 bases that match TRBD2. The CDR3 region is CASSPAGRTYEQYF. The CDR3 nucleotides read TGTGCCAGCAGCCCAGCGGGGCGTACCTACGAGCAGTACTTC.